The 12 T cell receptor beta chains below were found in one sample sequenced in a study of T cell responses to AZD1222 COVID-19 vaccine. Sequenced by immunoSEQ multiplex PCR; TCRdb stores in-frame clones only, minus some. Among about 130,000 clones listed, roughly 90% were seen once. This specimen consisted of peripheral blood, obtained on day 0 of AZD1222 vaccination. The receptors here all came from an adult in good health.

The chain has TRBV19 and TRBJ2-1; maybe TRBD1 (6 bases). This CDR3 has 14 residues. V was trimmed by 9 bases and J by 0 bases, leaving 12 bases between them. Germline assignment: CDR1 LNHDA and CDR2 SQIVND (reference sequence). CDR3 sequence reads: CASKGGFSYNEQFF. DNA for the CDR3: TGTGCCAGCAAAGGGGGTTTCTCCTACAATGAGCAGTTCTTC. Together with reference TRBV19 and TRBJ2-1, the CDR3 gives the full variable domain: DGGITQSPKYLFRKEGQNVTLSCEQNLNHDAMYWYRQDPGQGLRLIYYSQIVNDFQKGDIAEGYSVSREKKESFPLTVTSAQKNPTAFYLCASKGGFSYNEQFFGPGTRLTVL.

The CDR3 sequence: CASSELGLNWGQPQHF. The CDR3 coding sequence is TGCGCCAGCAGTGAGCTCGGCCTAAATTGGGGTCAGCCCCAGCATTTT. V is TRBV10-2 and J is TRBJ1-5; D is ambiguous. Germline lookup yields CDR1 WSHSY and CDR2 SAAADI. Deletions cut 2 bases from V and 6 bases from J, with 17 bases between. The CDR3 has 16 residues.

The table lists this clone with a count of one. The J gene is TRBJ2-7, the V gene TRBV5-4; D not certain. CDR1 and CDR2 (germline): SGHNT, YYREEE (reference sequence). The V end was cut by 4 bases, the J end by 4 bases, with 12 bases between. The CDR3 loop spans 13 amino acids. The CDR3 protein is CASSAGTEYEQYF. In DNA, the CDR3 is TGTGCCAGCAGCGCCGGCACTGAGTACGAGCAGTACTTC.

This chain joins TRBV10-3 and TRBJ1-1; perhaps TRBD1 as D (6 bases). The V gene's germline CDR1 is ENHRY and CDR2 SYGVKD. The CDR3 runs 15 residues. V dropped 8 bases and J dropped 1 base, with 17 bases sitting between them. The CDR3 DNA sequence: TGTGCCATCCGGCCAGGGGACGTGTGGAACACTGAAGCTTTCTTT. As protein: CAIRPGDVWNTEAFF.

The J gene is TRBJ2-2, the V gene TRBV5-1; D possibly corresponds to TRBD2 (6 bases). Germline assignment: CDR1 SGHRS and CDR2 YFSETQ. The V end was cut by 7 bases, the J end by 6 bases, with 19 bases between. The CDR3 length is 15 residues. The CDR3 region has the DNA TGCGCCAGCTCCGGGGGAGGTGGAAACGCCGGGGAGCTGTTTTTT. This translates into CASSGGGGNAGELFF.

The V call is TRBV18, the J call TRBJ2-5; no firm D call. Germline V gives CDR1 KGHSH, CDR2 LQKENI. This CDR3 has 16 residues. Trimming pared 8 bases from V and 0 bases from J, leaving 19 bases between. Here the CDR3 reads CASAVTTSRYQETQYF. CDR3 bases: TGTGCCAGCGCCGTTACTACGTCGAGGTACCAAGAGACCCAGTACTTC.

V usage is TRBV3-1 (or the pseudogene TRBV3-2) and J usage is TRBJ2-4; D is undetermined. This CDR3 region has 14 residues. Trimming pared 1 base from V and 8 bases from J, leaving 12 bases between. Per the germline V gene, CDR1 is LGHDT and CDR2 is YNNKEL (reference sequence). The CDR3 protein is CASSQATRIDIQYF. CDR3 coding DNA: TGTGCCAGCAGCCAAGCCACAAGAATCGACATTCAGTACTTC.

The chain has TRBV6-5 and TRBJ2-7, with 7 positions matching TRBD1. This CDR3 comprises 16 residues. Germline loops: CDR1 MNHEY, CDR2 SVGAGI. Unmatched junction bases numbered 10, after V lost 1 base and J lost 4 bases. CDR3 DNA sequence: TGTGCCAGCAGTTACTTCGGGACAGCCGCCGGGTACGAGCAGTACTTC. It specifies CASSYFGTAAGYEQYF.

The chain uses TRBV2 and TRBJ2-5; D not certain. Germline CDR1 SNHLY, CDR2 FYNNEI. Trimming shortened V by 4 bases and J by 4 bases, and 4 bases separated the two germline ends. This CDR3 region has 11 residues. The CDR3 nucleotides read TGTGCCAGCAGTGTGCGAGAGACCCAGTACTTC. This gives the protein CASSVRETQYF.

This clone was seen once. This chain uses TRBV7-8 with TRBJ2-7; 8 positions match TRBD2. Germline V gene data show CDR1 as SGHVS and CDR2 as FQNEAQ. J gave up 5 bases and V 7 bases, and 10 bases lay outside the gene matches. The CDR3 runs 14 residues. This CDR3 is CASTPGGGSNEQYF. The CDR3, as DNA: TGTGCCAGCACCCCCGGGGGGGGGTCAAACGAGCAGTACTTC.

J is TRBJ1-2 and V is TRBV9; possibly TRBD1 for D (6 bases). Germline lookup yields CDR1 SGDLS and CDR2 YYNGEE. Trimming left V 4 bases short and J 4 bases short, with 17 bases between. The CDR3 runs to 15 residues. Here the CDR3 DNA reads TGTGCCAGCAGCATGCAATCTACAGGGCCCTATGGCTACACCTTC. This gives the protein CASSMQSTGPYGYTF.

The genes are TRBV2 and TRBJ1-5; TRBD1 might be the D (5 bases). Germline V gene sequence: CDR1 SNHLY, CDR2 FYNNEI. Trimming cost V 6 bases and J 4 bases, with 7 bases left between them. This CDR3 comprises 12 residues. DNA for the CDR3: TGTGCCAGCAGCCACAGGAATCAGCCCCAGCATTTT. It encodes CASSHRNQPQHF.